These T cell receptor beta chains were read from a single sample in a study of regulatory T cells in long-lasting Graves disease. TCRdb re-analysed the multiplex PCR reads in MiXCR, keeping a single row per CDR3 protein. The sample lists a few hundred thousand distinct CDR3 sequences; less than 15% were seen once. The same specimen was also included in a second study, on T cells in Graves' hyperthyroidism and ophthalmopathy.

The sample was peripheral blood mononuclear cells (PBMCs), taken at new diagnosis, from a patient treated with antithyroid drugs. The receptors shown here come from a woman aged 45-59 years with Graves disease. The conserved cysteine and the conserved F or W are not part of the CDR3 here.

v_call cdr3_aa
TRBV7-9 ASSPVLAGEGEQF
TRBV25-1 ASSEWRRGRGLNEQF
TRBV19 ASSTSLYVPVKY
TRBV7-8 ASSLGGLAGGETQY
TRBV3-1 ASSQDLGINEQF
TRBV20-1 SARDLWGATEAF
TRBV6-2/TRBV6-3 ASSYPKGTGGGNQPQH
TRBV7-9 ASSFGVAGEGEQY
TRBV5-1 ASSRELGNEQF
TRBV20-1 SAKWEGPGEQY
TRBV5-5 ASSLVGSGRVQETQY
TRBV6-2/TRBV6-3 ASSEGLSTEAF
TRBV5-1 ASSFYPGPYEQY
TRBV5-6 ASSTETSGAYNEQF
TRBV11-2 ASSPGTLLDEKLF
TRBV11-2 ASSLVETYGYT
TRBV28 ASRGLGQGGGETQY
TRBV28 GTGGTVNTEAF
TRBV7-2 ASSGPGTSGKGGNEQF
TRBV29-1 SVVQYRGGNYGYT
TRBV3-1 ASSPTRTSGRGGQF
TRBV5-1 ASSIRDGSTDTQY
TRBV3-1 ASQLAGGGEQY
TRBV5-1 ASSFSSGELF
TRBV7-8 ASSYRQELNTEAF
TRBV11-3 ASSLGVDATTDTQY
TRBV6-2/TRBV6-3 ASSVAGLRYNEQF
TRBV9 ASSVAGNNEQF
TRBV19 ASSIPGGENGYT
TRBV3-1 ASSQTSGRPNEQF
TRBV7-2 ASSKPPGGAGANVLT
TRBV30 AGLRDLENIQY
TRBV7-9 ASSNRQGNTEAF
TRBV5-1 ASSLQGENGAF
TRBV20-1 SARGPQEGETQY
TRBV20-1 SARTGGDAEAF
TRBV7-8 ASSLDGVEGDEQF
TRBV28 ASSPPHGDSSYNEQF
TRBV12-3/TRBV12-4 ASSFTQEAF
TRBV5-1 ASSFGGIDNEQF
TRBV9 ASSVDLAGVNTGELF
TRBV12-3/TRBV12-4 ASSFAGPNSPLH
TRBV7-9 ASSPSVRTDTQY
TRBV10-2 ASGGGVHEQY
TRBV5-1 ASSDLRQGYNEQF
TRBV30 AWTTNTGELF
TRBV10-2 AGSGRHTEAF
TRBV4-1 ASSQDGDRVAYNSPLH
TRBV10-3 AIPGPLGEQY
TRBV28 ASSLSGSGTYEQY
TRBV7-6 ASSLGGGPGDEQF
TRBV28 ASSLSQGLQETQY
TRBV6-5 ASSYQFTGNTEAF
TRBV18 ASSPRVVEQPQH